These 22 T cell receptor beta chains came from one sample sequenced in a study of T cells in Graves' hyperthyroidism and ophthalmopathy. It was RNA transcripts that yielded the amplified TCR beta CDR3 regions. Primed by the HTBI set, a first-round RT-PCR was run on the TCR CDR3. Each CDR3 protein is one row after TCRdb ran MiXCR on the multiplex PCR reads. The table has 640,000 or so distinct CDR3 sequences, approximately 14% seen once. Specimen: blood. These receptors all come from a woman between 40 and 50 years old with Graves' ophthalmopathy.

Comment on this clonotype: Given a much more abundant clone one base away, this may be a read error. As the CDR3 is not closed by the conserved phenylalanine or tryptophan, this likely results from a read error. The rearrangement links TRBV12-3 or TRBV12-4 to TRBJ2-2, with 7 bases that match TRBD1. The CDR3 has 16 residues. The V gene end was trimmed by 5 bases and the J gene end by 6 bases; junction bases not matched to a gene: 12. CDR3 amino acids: CASSLNRGGVSGELFS. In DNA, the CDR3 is TGTGCCAGCAGTCTAAACAGGGGTGGCGTGTCCGGGGAGCTGTTTTCT.

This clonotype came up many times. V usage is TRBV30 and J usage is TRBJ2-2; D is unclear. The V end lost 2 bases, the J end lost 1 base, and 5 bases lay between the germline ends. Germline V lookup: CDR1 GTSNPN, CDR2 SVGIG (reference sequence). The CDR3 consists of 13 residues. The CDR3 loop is CAWSQRNTGELFF. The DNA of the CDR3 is TGTGCCTGGAGTCAGAGGAACACCGGGGAGCTGTTTTTT.

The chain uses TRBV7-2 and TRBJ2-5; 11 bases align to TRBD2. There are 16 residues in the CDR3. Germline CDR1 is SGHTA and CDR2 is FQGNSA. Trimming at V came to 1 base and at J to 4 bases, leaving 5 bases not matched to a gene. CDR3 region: CASSLVSTSGIETQYF. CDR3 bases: TGTGCCAGCAGCTTAGTGTCGACTAGCGGGATAGAGACCCAGTACTTC.

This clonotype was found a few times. In DNA form, the CDR3 reads TGTGCCAGCAGCTTAGACCTTTTAAACACCGGGGAGCTGTTTTTT. Residues: CASSLDLLNTGELFF. The V gene is TRBV7-9, the J gene TRBJ2-2, with D hard to call. The germline gives CDR1 SEHNR, CDR2 FQNEAQ (reference sequence). V dropped 1 base and J dropped 2 bases, with 8 bases sitting between them. This CDR3 spans 15 amino acids.

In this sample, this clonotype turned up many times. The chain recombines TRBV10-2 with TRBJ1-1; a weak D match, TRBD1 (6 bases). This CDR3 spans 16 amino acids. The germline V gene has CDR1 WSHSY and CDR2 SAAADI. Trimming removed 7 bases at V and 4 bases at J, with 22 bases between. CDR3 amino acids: CASNPQVGQGSTEAFF. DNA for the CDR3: TGCGCCAGCAACCCACAAGTCGGGCAGGGGAGCACTGAAGCTTTCTTT.

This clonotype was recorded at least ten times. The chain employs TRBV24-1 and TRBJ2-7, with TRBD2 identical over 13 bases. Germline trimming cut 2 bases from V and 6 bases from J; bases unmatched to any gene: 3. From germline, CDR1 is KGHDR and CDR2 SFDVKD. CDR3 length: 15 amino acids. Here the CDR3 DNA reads TGTGCCACCAGTGATTCCGGGACTAGCGGGACCGAGCAGTACTTC. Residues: CATSDSGTSGTEQYF.

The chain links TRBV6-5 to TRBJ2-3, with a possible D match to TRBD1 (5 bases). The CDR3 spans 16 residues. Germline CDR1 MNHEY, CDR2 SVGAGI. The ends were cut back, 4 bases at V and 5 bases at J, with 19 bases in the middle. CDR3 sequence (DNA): TGTGCCAGCAGTTCTTTAGGGGTAACTCAGGAAGATACGCAGTATTTT. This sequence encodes CASSSLGVTQEDTQYF.

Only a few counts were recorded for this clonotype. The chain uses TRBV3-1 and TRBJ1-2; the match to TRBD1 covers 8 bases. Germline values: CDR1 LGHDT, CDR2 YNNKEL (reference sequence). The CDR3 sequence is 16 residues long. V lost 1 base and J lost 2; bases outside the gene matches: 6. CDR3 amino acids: CASSQGPQGANYGYTF. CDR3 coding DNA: TGTGCCAGCAGCCAAGGCCCTCAGGGGGCGAACTATGGCTACACCTTC.

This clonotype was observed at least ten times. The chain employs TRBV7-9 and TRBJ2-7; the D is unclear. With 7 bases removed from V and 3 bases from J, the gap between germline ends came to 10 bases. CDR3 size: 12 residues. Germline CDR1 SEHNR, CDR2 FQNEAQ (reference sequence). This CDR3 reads CASTAASYEQYF. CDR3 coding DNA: TGTGCCAGCACCGCGGCTAGCTACGAGCAGTACTTC.

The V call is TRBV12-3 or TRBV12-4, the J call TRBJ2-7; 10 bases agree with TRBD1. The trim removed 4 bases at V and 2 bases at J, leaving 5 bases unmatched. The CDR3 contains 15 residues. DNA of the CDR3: TGTGCCAGCAGTTCCAACGGACAGGGGGCCTACGAGCAGTACTTC. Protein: CASSSNGQGAYEQYF.

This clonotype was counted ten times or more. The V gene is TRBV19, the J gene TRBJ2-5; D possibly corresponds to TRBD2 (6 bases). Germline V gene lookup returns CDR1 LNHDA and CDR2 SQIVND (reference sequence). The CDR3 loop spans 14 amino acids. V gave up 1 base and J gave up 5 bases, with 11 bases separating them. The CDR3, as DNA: TGTGCCAGTAGTATAGCGGGACTGGTCGAGACCCAGTACTTC. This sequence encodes CASSIAGLVETQYF.

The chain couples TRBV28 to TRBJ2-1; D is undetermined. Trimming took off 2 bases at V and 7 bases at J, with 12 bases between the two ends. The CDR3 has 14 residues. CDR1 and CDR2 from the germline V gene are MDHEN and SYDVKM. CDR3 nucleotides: TGTGCCAGCAGTTTAAGCCCCTTCTGGAATGAGCAGTTCTTC. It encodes CASSLSPFWNEQFF.

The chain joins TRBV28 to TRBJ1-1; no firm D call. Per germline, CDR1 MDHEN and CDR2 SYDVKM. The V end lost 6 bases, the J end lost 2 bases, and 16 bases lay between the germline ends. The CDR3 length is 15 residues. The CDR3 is CASSWVGIGNTEAFF. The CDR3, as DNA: TGTGCCAGCAGCTGGGTGGGGATTGGTAACACTGAAGCTTTCTTT. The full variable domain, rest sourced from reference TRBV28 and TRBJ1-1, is DVKVTQSSRYLVKRTGEKVFLECVQDMDHENMFWYRQDPGLGLRLIYFSYDVKMKEKGDIPEGYSVSREKKERFSLILESASTNQTSMYLCASSWVGIGNTEAFFGQGTRLTVV.

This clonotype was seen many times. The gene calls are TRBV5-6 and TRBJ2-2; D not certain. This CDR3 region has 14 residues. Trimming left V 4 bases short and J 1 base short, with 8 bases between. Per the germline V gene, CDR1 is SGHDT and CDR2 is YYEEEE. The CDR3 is CASSPFGNTGELFF. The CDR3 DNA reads TGTGCCAGCAGCCCCTTCGGGAACACCGGGGAGCTGTTTTTT. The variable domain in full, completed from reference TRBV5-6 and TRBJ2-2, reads DAGVTQSPTHLIKTRGQQVTLRCSPKSGHDTVSWYQQALGQGPQFIFQYYEEEERQRGNFPDRFSGHQFPNYSSELNVNALLLGDSALYLCASSPFGNTGELFFGEGSRLTVL.

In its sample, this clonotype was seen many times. The CDR3 protein is CATGTGQETQYF. The CDR3 DNA reads as TGTGCCACCGGGACAGGGCAAGAGACCCAGTACTTC. This chain links TRBV28 with TRBJ2-5; 9 nucleotides line up with TRBD1. The CDR3 sequence is 12 residues long. The junction had 2 bases not matched to a gene; V was cut back by 10 bases and J by 2 bases. Germline CDR1 reads MDHEN; CDR2 reads SYDVKM. The complete variable domain, with remaining parts taken from reference TRBV28 and TRBJ2-5, reads DVKVTQSSRYLVKRTGEKVFLECVQDMDHENMFWYRQDPGLGLRLIYFSYDVKMKEKGDIPEGYSVSREKKERFSLILESASTNQTSMYLCATGTGQETQYFGPGTRLLVL.

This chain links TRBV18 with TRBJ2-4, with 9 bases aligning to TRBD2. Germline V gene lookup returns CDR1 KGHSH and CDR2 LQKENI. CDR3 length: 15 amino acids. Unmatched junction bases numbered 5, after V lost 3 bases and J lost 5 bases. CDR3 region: CASSPISGSENIQYF. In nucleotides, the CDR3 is TGTGCCAGCTCACCCATTAGCGGGAGCGAAAACATTCAGTACTTC.

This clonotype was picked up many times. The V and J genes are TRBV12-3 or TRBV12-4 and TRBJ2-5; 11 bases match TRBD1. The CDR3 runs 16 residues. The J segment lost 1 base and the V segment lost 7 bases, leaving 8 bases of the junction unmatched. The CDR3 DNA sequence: TGTGCCAGCACCCTTGCCGGGACAGGGGGCCAAGAGACCCAGTACTTC. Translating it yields CASTLAGTGGQETQYF.

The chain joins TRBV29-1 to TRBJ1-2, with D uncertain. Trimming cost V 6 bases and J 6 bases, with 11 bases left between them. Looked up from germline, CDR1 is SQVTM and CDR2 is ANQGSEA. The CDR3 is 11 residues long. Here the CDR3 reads CSVRKDDGYTF. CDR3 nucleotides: TGCAGCGTCCGAAAGGACGATGGCTACACCTTC. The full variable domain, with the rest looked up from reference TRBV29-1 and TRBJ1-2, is SAVISQKPSRDICQRGTSLTIQCQVDSQVTMMFWYRQQPGQSLTLIATANQGSEATYESGFVIDKFPISRPNLTFSTLTVSNMSPEDSSIYLCSVRKDDGYTFGSGTRLTVV.

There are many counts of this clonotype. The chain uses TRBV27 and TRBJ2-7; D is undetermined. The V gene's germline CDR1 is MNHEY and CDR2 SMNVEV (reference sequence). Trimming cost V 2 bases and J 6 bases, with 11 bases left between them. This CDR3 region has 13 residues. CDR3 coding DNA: TGTGCCAGCAGTTTAAGGTCGGGTTCCGAGCAGTACTTC. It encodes CASSLRSGSEQYF.

CDR3 DNA sequence: TGTGCCAGCAGTTTACTCTCAGGGGGGATGGCTTTCTTT. It is translated as CASSLLSGGMAFF. J is TRBJ1-1 and V is TRBV28; 7 positions agree with TRBD1. CDR3 length equals 13 residues. J lost 11 bases, V lost 2 bases, and 8 bases had no gene match. Germline assignment: CDR1 MDHEN and CDR2 SYDVKM.

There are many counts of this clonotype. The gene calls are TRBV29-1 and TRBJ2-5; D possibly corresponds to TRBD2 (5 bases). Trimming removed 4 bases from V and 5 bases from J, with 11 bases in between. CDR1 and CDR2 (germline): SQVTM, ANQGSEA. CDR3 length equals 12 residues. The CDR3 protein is CSVGERRETQYF. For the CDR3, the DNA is TGCAGCGTTGGGGAGCGGCGGGAGACCCAGTACTTC.

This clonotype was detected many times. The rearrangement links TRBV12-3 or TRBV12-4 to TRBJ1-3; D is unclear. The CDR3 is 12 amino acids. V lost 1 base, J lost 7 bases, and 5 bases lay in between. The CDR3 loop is CASSLVENTIYF. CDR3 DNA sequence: TGTGCCAGCAGTTTAGTGGAGAACACCATATATTTT.